The 8 T cell receptor beta chains below all came from one sample that was sequenced in a study of liver allograft versus peripheral blood T cells. Study in general: The study compared liver allograft T cell receptor repertoires against peripheral blood repertoires of liver transplant recipients.

TCRdb recomputed calls from the reads with MiXCR, one row per CDR3 protein. The profile shows hundreds of distinct CDR3 sequences, about 17% of them singletons. The receptors derive from a human patient who had a liver transplant. The graft donor may have given rise to some T cells.

This clonotype ranks as medium-sized. The gene calls are TRBV20-1 and TRBJ1-1, with D tentatively TRBD1 (5 bases). Germline CDR1 reads DFQATT; CDR2 reads SNEGSKA (reference sequence). V shed 5 bases and J shed 3 bases, with 13 bases lying between them. The CDR3 sequence is 13 residues long. CDR3 nucleotide sequence: TGCAGTGCTTTACAAGGGGCCGACACTGAAGCTTTCTTT. This translates into CSALQGADTEAFF.

By sample fraction, this clonotype is medium-sized (0.01 to 0.1%). One junction end does not reproduce the germline sequence, and a read error may be involved. The chain links TRBV7-2 to TRBJ1-1; D not certain. Germline CDR1 SGHTA, CDR2 FQGNSA. This CDR3 has 12 amino acids. This CDR3 is CASSVAGAPPPF. The CDR3 coding sequence is TGTGCCAGCAGCGTAGCCGGCGCGCCTCCTCCATTT.

By sample share, this clonotype is large. This chain links TRBV27 with TRBJ1-2; D is unresolved. Trimming shortened V by 0 bases and J by 1 base, and 6 bases separated the two germline ends. This CDR3 comprises 14 residues. Per the germline V gene, CDR1 is MNHEY and CDR2 is SMNVEV (reference sequence). The CDR3 is CASSLSGGNYGYTF. The CDR3 DNA follows: TGTGCCAGCAGTTTATCGGGCGGTAACTATGGCTACACCTTC.

Within the sample, this clonotype is large. CDR3 bases: TGTGCCAGCGGCCGGGGGCCCAATGAAAAACTGTTTTTT. Amino acids: CASGRGPNEKLFF. V usage is TRBV6-1 and J usage is TRBJ1-4; D might be TRBD1 (6 bases). The germline gives CDR1 MNHNS, CDR2 SASEGT. This CDR3 contains 13 residues. V was trimmed by 8 bases and J by 5 bases, leaving 12 bases between them.

This clonotype counts as large. The chain employs TRBV28 and TRBJ1-5, with 7 bases aligning to TRBD1. The CDR3 runs to 13 residues. CDR1 is MDHEN, CDR2 SYDVKM, per germline. Trimming cost V 5 bases and J 10 bases; bases outside gene matches: 8. CDR3 in DNA: TGTGCCAGCAGTACCCACAGGGGCAAACCCCAGCATTTT. Protein product: CASSTHRGKPQHF.

This clonotype is categorized as large. The V gene is TRBV5-4, the J gene TRBJ1-1; 7 positions match TRBD1. The germline gives CDR1 SGHNT, CDR2 YYREEE (reference sequence). The CDR3 spans 15 residues. The ends lost 10 bases at V and 1 base at J; junction bases unmatched: 13. The CDR3 sequence: CAASPVRDRNTEAFF. CDR3 bases: TGTGCCGCTAGTCCAGTCCGGGACAGGAACACTGAAGCTTTCTTT.

The J gene is TRBJ2-2, the V gene TRBV29-1; 7 bases align to TRBD1. From germline, CDR1 is SQVTM and CDR2 ANQGSEA. CDR3 length: 15 amino acids. Losses at the gene ends were 6 bases for V and 2 bases for J; bases not matched to a gene: 9. CDR3 nucleotide sequence: TGCAGCGTCGGATCCCGGACAGGAAACACCGGGGAGCTGTTTTTT. Amino acids: CSVGSRTGNTGELFF.

The V gene is TRBV7-9, the J gene TRBJ1-1; D gene ambiguous. There are 11 residues in the CDR3. Trimming cost V 5 bases and J 4 bases, with 5 bases left between them. Germline V gene sequence: CDR1 SEHNR, CDR2 FQNEAQ (reference sequence). CDR3 region: CASSLSTEAFF. CDR3 in DNA: TGTGCCAGCAGCCTTAGCACTGAAGCTTTCTTT. Full variable domain (outside the CDR3, taken from reference TRBV7-9 and TRBJ1-1): DTGVSQNPRHKITKRGQNVTFRCDPISEHNRLYWYRQTLGQGPEFLTYFQNEAQLEKSRLLSDRFSAERPKGSFSTLEIQRTEQGDSAMYLCASSLSTEAFFGQGTRLTVV.